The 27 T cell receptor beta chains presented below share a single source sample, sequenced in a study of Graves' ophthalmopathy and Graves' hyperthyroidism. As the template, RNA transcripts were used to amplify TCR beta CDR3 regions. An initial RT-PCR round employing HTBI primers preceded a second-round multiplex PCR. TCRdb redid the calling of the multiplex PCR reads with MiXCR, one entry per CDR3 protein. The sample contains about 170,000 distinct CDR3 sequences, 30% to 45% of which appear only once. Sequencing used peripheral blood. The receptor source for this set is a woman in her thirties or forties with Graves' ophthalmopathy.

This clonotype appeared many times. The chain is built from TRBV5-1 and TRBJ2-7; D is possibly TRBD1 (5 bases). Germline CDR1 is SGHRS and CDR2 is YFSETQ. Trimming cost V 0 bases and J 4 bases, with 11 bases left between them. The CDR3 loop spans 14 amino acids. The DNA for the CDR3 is TGCGCCAGCAGCTTGGGATGGCAGGGTTACGAGCAGTACTTC. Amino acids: CASSLGWQGYEQYF.

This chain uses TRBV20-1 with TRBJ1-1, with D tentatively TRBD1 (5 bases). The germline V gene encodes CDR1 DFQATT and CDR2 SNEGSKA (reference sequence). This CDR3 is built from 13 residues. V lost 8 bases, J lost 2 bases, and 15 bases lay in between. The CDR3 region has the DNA TGCAGTACTTTTGGACACACCAACACTGAAGCTTTCTTT. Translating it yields CSTFGHTNTEAFF.

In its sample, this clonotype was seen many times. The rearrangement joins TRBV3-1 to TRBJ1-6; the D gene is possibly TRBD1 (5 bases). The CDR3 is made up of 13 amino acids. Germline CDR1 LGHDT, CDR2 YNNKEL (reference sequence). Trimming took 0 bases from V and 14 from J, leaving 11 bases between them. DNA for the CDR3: TGTGCCAGCAGCCAAGAGGGCGGGGGAACCCTCCACTTT. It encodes CASSQEGGGTLHF.

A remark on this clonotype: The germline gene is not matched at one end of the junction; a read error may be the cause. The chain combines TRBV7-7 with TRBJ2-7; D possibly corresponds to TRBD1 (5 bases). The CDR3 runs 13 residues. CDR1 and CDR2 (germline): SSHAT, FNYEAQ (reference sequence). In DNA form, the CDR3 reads TGTGCTAGCAGCTTCGGACACAACTACGAGCAGTACTTC. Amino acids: CASSFGHNYEQYF.

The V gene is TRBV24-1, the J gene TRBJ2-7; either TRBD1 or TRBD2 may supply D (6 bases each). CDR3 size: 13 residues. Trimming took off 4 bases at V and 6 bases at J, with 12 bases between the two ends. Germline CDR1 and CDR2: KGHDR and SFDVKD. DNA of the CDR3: TGTGCCACCAGTGACACACAGGGAGGCGAGCAGTACTTC. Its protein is CATSDTQGGEQYF.

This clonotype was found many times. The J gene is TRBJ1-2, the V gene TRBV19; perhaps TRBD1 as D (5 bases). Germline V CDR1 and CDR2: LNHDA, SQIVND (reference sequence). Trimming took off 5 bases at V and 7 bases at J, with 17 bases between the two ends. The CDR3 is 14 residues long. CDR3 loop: CASSVTDLAGGYTF. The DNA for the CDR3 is TGTGCCAGTAGTGTGACAGACCTCGCGGGTGGCTACACCTTC.

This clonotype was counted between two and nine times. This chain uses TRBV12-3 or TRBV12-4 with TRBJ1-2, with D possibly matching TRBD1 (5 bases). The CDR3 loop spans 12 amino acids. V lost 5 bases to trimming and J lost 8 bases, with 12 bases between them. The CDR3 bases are TGTGCCAGCAGTCACGGGACCGGCGGCTACACCTTC. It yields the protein CASSHGTGGYTF.

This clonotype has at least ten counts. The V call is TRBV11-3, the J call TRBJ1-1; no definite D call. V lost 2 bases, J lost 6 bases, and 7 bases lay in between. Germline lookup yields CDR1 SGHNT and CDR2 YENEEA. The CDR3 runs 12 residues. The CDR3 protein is CASSLHRAEAFF. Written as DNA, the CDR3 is TGTGCCAGCAGCTTACACAGAGCTGAAGCTTTCTTT.

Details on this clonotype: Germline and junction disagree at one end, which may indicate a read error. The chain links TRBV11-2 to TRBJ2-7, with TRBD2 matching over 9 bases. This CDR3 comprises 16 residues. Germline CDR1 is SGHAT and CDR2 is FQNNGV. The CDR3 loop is CASSLVPSGTSYEQYF. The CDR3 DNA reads TGCGCCAGCAGCTTAGTTCCTAGCGGGACCTCCTACGAGCAGTACTTC.

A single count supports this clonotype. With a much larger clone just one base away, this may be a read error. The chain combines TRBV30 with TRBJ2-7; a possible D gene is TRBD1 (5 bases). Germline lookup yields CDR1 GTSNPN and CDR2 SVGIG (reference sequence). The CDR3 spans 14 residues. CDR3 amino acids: CARSGRAHTYEQYF. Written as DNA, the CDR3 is TGTGCCCGGAGTGGCAGGGCGCATACCTACGAGCAGTACTTC.

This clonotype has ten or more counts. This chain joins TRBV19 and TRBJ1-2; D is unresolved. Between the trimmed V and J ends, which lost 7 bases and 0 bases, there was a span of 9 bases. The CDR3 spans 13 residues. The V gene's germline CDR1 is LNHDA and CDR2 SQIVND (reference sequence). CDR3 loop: CASTRQPNYGYTF. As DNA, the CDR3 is TGTGCCAGTACGAGACAACCTAACTATGGCTACACCTTC.

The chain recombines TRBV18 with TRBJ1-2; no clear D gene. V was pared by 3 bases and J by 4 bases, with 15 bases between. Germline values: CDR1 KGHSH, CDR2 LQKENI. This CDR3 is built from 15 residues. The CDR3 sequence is CASSPRDTDFYGYTF. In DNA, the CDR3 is TGTGCCAGCTCACCTCGGGATACTGACTTCTATGGCTACACCTTC.

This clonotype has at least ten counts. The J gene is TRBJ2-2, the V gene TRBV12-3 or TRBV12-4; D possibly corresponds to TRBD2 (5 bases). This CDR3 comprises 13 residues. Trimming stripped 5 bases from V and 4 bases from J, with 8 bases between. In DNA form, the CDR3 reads TGTGCCAGCAGTACCCGGGGCACCGGGGAGCTGTTTTTT. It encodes CASSTRGTGELFF.

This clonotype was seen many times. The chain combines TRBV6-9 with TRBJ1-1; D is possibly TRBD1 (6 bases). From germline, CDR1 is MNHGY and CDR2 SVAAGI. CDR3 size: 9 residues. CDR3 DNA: TGTGCTCAGGGGACTGAAGCTTTCTTT. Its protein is CAQGTEAFF.

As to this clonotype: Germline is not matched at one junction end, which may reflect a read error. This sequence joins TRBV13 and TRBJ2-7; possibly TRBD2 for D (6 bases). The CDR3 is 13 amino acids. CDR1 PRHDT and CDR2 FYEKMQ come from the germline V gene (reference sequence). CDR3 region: CACSGGAGYEQYF. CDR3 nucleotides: TGTGCCTGCAGCGGAGGGGCTGGTTACGAGCAGTACTTC.

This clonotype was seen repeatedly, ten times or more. The CDR3 coding sequence is TGCGCCAGCAGCCTGACAGGGAGAGAGACCCAGTACTTC. It is translated as CASSLTGRETQYF. The chain links TRBV4-3 to TRBJ2-5; 7 bases match TRBD1. The junction had 3 bases not matched to a gene; V was cut back by 4 bases and J by 4 bases. The CDR3 runs 13 residues. Germline assignment: CDR1 LGHNA and CDR2 YSLEER.

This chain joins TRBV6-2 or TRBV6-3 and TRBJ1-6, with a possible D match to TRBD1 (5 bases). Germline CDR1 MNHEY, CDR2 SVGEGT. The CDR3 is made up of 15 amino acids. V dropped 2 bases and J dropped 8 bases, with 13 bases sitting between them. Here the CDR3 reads CASSYEGTRDSPLHF. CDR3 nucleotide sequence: TGTGCCAGCAGTTACGAGGGGACTCGGGATTCACCCCTCCACTTT.

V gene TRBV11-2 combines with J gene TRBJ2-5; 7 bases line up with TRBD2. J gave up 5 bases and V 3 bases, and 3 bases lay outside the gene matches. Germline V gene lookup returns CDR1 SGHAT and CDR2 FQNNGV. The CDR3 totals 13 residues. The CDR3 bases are TGTGCCAGCAGCTTGTACGGGGGGGAGACCCAGTACTTC. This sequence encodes CASSLYGGETQYF. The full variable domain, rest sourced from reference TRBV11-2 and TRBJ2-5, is EAGVAQSPRYKIIEKRQSVAFWCNPISGHATLYWYQQILGQGPKLLIQFQNNGVVDDSQLPKDRFSAERLKGVDSTLKIQPAKLEDSAVYLCASSLYGGETQYFGPGTRLLVL.

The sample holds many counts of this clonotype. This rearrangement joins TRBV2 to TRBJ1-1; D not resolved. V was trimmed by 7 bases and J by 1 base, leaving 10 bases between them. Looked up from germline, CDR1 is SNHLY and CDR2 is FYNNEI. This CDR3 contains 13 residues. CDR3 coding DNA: TGTGCCAGCAAAGGAGACCAGAACACTGAAGCTTTCTTT. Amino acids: CASKGDQNTEAFF.

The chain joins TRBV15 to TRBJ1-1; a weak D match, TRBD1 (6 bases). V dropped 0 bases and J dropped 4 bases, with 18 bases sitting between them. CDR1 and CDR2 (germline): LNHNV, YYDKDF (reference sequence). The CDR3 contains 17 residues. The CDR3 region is CATSRDARGAGATEAFF. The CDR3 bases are TGTGCCACCAGCAGAGATGCGAGGGGTGCAGGGGCCACTGAAGCTTTCTTT.

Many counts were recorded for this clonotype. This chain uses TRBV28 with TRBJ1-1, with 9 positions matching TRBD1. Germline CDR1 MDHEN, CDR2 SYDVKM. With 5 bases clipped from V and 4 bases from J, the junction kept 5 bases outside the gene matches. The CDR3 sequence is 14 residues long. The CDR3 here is CASSLGQGGTEAFF. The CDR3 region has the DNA TGTGCCAGCAGTCTGGGACAGGGTGGCACTGAAGCTTTCTTT.

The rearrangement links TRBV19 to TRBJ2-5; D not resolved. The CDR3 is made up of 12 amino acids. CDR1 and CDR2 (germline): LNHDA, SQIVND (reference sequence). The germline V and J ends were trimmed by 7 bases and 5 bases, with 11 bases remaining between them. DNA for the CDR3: TGTGCCAGTACCAATGAGGTTGAGACCCAGTACTTC. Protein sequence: CASTNEVETQYF.

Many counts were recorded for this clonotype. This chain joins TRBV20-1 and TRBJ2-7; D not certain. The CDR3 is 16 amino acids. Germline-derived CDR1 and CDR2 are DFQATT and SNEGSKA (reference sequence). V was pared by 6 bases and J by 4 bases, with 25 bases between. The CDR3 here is CSARRFSVHRAYEQYF. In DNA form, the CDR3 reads TGCAGTGCCAGACGGTTTTCGGTTCACCGAGCTTACGAGCAGTACTTC.

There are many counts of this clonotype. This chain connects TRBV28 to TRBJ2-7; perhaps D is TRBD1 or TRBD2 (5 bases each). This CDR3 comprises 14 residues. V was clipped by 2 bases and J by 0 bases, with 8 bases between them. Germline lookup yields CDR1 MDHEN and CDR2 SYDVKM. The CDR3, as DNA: TGTGCCAGCAGTTTAGAGGGGTTCTCCTACGAGCAGTACTTC. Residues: CASSLEGFSYEQYF.

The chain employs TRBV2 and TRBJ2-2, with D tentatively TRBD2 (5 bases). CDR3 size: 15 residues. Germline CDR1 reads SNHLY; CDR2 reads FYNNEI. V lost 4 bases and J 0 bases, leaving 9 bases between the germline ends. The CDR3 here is CASSVRTANTGELFF. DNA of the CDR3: TGTGCCAGCAGTGTTAGGACTGCGAACACCGGGGAGCTGTTTTTT. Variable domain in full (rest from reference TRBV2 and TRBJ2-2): EPEVTQTPSHQVTQMGQEVILRCVPISNHLYFYWYRQILGQKVEFLVSFYNNEISEKSEIFDDQFSVERPDGSNFTLKIRSTKLEDSAMYFCASSVRTANTGELFFGEGSRLTVL.

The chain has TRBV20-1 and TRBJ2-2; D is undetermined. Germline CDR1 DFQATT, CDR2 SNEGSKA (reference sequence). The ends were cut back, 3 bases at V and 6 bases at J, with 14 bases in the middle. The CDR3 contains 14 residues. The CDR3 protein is CSASPMSLAGELFF. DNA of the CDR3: TGCAGTGCTAGCCCGATGAGCCTAGCCGGGGAGCTGTTTTTT.

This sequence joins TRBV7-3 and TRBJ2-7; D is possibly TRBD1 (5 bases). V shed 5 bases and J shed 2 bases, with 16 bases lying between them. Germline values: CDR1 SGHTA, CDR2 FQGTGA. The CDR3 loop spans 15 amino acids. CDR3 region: CASSQSGRAAYEQYF. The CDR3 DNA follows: TGTGCCAGCAGCCAAAGTGGCAGGGCTGCCTACGAGCAGTACTTC.